The 19 T cell receptor beta chains below come from one sample, sequenced in a study of blood T cell repertoires in COVID-19. TCRdb's copy holds only in-frame clones and misses some; the assay was immunoSEQ multiplex PCR. The table lists about 140,000 clones, about 81% of them singletons. Sequenced material: peripheral blood. Receptors originate from an elderly woman with acute or convalescent COVID-19.

This chain links TRBV2 with TRBJ1-4; 8 nucleotides match TRBD1. Trimming at V came to 5 bases and at J to 8 bases, leaving 4 bases not matched to a gene. The length of the CDR3 is 13 residues. CDR1 and CDR2 from the germline V gene are SNHLY and FYNNEI. This chain's CDR3 is CASSRDRTEKLFF. CDR3 nucleotide sequence: TGTGCCAGCAGTCGGGACAGGACCGAAAAACTGTTTTTT.

V and J are TRBV5-4 and TRBJ1-1; 10 positions match TRBD1. Germline trimming cut 6 bases from V and 7 bases from J; bases unmatched to any gene: 12. Germline V gene lookup returns CDR1 SGHNT and CDR2 YYREEE (reference sequence). The CDR3 covers 15 residues. The CDR3 nucleotides are TGTGCCAGCACCACCCCCGGGGGACAGGGGCTTGAAGCTTTCTTT. This codes for CASTTPGGQGLEAFF.

The rearrangement links TRBV3-1 (or the pseudogene TRBV3-2) to TRBJ2-1; the D gene is possibly TRBD2 (7 bases). The CDR3 has 13 amino acids. Germline CDR1 LGHDT, CDR2 YNNKEL (reference sequence). V was cut by 6 bases and J by 6 bases, with 12 bases left in between. CDR3 amino acids: CASSTGGPNEQFF. In nucleotides, the CDR3 is TGTGCCAGCAGTACCGGGGGGCCCAATGAGCAGTTCTTC.

The chain uses TRBV4-2 and TRBJ2-3, with 12 bases identical to TRBD2. V was clipped by 3 bases and J by 8 bases; unmatched bases: 6. CDR1 is LGHNA, CDR2 YNFKEQ, per germline. CDR3 length: 15 residues. The CDR3 coding sequence is TGTGCCAGCAGCCAGAGACTAGCGGGGGCCCGTACGCAGTATTTT. Its translation: CASSQRLAGARTQYF.

This clone has more than one count but fewer than ten. The chain combines TRBV9 with TRBJ2-1; TRBD2 agrees at 7 bases. CDR3 length equals 16 residues. V gave up 3 bases and J gave up 4 bases; unmatched junction bases: 10. Germline CDR1 SGDLS, CDR2 YYNGEE. Written as DNA, the CDR3 is TGTGCCAGCAGCGGCGGACTAGGTGGGATATACAATGAGCAGTTCTTC. Its translation: CASSGGLGGIYNEQFF.

V gene TRBV25-1 combines with J gene TRBJ1-1; TRBD1 agrees at 7 bases. This CDR3 has 15 residues. The germline V gene has CDR1 MGHDK and CDR2 SYGVNS. The V gene end was trimmed by 2 bases and the J gene end by 0 bases; junction bases not matched to a gene: 3. In DNA, the CDR3 is TGTGCCAGCAGTGAACAAGGGGGCTTGAACACTGAAGCTTTCTTT. This sequence encodes CASSEQGGLNTEAFF. Full variable domain (rest looked up from reference TRBV25-1 and TRBJ1-1): EADIYQTPRYLVIGTGKKITLECSQTMGHDKMYWYQQDPGMELHLIHYSYGVNSTEKGDLSSESTVSRIRTEHFPLTLESARPSHTSQYLCASSEQGGLNTEAFFGQGTRLTVV.

V usage is TRBV11-2 and J usage is TRBJ2-1; tentatively, D is TRBD2 (6 bases). The CDR3 covers 15 residues. V was trimmed by 0 bases and J by 10 bases, leaving 16 bases between them. Germline CDR1 SGHAT, CDR2 FQNNGV. In DNA form, the CDR3 reads TGTGCCAGCAGCTTAGATAGCGGACTACCTATAGAGCAGTTCTTC. Residues: CASSLDSGLPIEQFF.

This chain links TRBV5-1 with TRBJ1-1, with 7 bases aligning to TRBD1. The junction had 15 bases not matched to a gene; V was cut back by 0 bases and J by 1 base. The CDR3 is made up of 19 amino acids. Germline CDR1 reads SGHRS; CDR2 reads YFSETQ. The CDR3 DNA reads as TGCGCCAGCAGCTTGGGGGGAACGGGACAGTTGAGTCCGAACACTGAAGCTTTCTTT. Protein product: CASSLGGTGQLSPNTEAFF.

The chain recombines TRBV7-2 with TRBJ2-2; 7 positions agree with TRBD2. The CDR3 has 16 amino acids. Unmatched junction bases numbered 1, after V lost 0 bases and J lost 0 bases. The V gene's germline CDR1 is SGHTA and CDR2 FQGNSA. This CDR3 reads CASSLAGGTNTGELFF. The CDR3 nucleotides read TGTGCCAGCAGCTTAGCGGGGGGGACGAACACCGGGGAGCTGTTTTTT.

The chain combines TRBV30 with TRBJ2-1; 16 bases align to TRBD2. Germline CDR1 GTSNPN, CDR2 SVGIG (reference sequence). J was trimmed by 5 bases and V by 2 bases; bases with no gene match: 12. The CDR3 is 19 residues long. The CDR3 bases are TGTGCCTGGAGTAGACCGGGACTAGCGGGGGGGAGCACCAACAATGAGCAGTTCTTC. This encodes CAWSRPGLAGGSTNNEQFF.

The genes are TRBV28 and TRBJ1-5; tentative D call: TRBD1 (6 bases). V shed 1 base and J shed 0 bases, with 16 bases lying between them. CDR1 is MDHEN and CDR2 is SYDVKM in the germline V gene. This CDR3 is 18 amino acids long. The CDR3 spells CASSLLWTAKNSNQPQHF. The CDR3 DNA sequence: TGTGCCAGCAGTTTATTATGGACAGCCAAAAATAGCAATCAGCCCCAGCATTTT.

The chain employs TRBV27 and TRBJ2-3, with 12 bases matching TRBD2. V was pared by 3 bases and J by 4 bases, with 5 bases of the junction left unmatched. CDR1 is MNHEY and CDR2 is SMNVEV in the germline V gene (reference sequence). This CDR3 has 16 residues. This CDR3 reads CASSFGLAGGADTQYF. Written as DNA, the CDR3 is TGTGCCAGCAGTTTTGGCCTAGCGGGGGGGGCAGATACGCAGTATTTT.

The J gene is TRBJ2-5, the V gene TRBV18, with D maybe TRBD2 (6 bases). CDR1 and CDR2 from the germline V gene are KGHSH and LQKENI. Trimming stripped 6 bases from V and 5 bases from J, with 19 bases between. The CDR3 spans 15 residues. The chain's CDR3 is CASSPVRELDETQYF. The CDR3 region has the DNA TGTGCCAGCTCCCCCGTTCGGGAGTTGGATGAGACCCAGTACTTC.

V gene TRBV19 combines with J gene TRBJ2-5; TRBD2 matches at 9 bases. Germline CDR1 LNHDA, CDR2 SQIVND (reference sequence). The V segment lost 0 bases and the J segment 2 bases; nucleotides outside the gene matches: 13. The CDR3 covers 19 residues. The CDR3 protein is CASSIDGLHGGGVQETQYF. CDR3 nucleotides: TGTGCCAGTAGTATAGATGGCCTCCATGGCGGGGGGGTTCAAGAGACCCAGTACTTC.

The V call is TRBV4-1, the J call TRBJ2-7; no reliable D call. CDR1 and CDR2 from the germline V gene are MGHRA and YSYEKL. Trimming took off 4 bases at V and 4 bases at J, with 8 bases between the two ends. CDR3 length: 12 amino acids. CDR3 sequence reads: CASSPQKYEQYF. DNA for the CDR3: TGCGCCAGCAGCCCACAAAAATACGAGCAGTACTTC.

This chain uses TRBV28 with TRBJ2-6, with unresolved D. Looked up from germline, CDR1 is MDHEN and CDR2 is SYDVKM. This CDR3 contains 13 residues. V lost 3 bases to trimming and J lost 2 bases, with 2 bases between them. CDR3 sequence (DNA): TGTGCCAGCAGTTTCGCTGGGGCCAACGTCCTGACTTTC. Its translation is CASSFAGANVLTF.

This CDR3 is CASSLATGPITRGYTF. The CDR3, as DNA: TGTGCCAGCAGCTTAGCGACAGGTCCCATCACGAGAGGCTACACCTTC. V gene TRBV7-9 combines with J gene TRBJ1-2; perhaps TRBD1 as D (6 bases). CDR1 and CDR2 (germline): SEHNR, FQNEAQ (reference sequence). Trimming stripped 0 bases from V and 8 bases from J, with 19 bases between. CDR3 length: 16 residues.

This clone was observed once. The V call is TRBV6-6, the J call TRBJ1-5, with TRBD1 matching over 10 bases. The CDR3 runs to 15 residues. The V segment lost 6 bases and the J segment 6 bases; nucleotides outside the gene matches: 8. CDR1 is MNHNY, CDR2 SVGAGI, per germline (reference sequence). CDR3 loop: CASSVGTGDGQPQHF. CDR3 in DNA: TGTGCCAGCAGCGTCGGGACAGGGGACGGTCAGCCCCAGCATTTT.

The chain carries TRBV4-1 and TRBJ2-3, with 7 bases aligning to TRBD1. Losses at the gene ends were 2 bases for V and 6 bases for J; bases not matched to a gene: 8. The germline V gene has CDR1 MGHRA and CDR2 YSYEKL. CDR3 size: 15 residues. The CDR3 nucleotides read TGCGCCAGCAGCCAAACACAGGGGCTCTTGGATACGCAGTATTTT. It is translated as CASSQTQGLLDTQYF.